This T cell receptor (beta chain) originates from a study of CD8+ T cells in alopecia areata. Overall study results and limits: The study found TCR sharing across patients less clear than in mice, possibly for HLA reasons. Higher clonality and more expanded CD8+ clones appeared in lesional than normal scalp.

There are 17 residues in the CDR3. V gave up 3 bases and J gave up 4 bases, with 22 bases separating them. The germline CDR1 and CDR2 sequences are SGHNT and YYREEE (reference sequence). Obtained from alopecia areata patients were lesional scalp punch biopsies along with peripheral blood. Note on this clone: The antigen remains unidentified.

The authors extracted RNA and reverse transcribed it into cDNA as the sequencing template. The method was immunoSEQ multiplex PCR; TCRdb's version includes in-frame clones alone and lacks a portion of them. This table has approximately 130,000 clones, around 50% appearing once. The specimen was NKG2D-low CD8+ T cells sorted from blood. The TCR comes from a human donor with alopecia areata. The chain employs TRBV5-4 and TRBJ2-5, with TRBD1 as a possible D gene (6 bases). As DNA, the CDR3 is TGTGCCAGCAGCTCCATCCAGTCGAGCCTAGGGGGAGAGACCCAGTACTTC. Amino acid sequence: CASSSIQSSLGGETQYF.